Following are 10 T cell receptor beta chains from one sample sequenced in a study of control samples from healthy donors and cancer patients. Measured with immunoSEQ multiplex PCR; TCRdb has only the in-frame clones, and not every one. The sample consists of 150,000 to 200,000 clones, 85% to 95% of them appearing once. The sample comprised blood. These receptors were taken from a woman between 18 and 29 years old in good health.

The rearrangement joins TRBV12-3 or TRBV12-4 to TRBJ1-6; possibly TRBD1 for D (6 bases). V lost 7 bases and J 8 bases, leaving 12 bases between the germline ends. This CDR3 is built from 13 residues. This chain's CDR3 is CASKGGGDSPLHF. CDR3 nucleotide sequence: TGTGCCAGCAAGGGGGGAGGGGATTCACCCCTCCACTTT.

The genes are TRBV9 and TRBJ2-1, with D possibly matching TRBD1 (5 bases). CDR1 is SGDLS and CDR2 is YYNGEE in the germline V gene. Trimming stripped 4 bases from V and 4 bases from J, with 15 bases between. The CDR3 spans 15 residues. CDR3 nucleotides: TGTGCCAGCAGCTCGCAGGGAAGTGGGTACAATGAGCAGTTCTTC. Translating gives CASSSQGSGYNEQFF.

This sequence joins TRBV9 and TRBJ2-3; TRBD1 is a possible D gene (6 bases). Germline V lookup: CDR1 SGDLS, CDR2 YYNGEE. The CDR3 totals 18 residues. V was cut by 0 bases and J by 0 bases, with 17 bases left in between. This chain's CDR3 is CASSVATGQSLSTDTQYF. For the CDR3, the DNA is TGTGCCAGCAGCGTAGCCACAGGACAGAGTCTCAGCACAGATACGCAGTATTTT.

The V and J genes are TRBV13 and TRBJ2-7; 14 nucleotides match TRBD2. Per the germline V gene, CDR1 is PRHDT and CDR2 is FYEKMQ (reference sequence). V dropped 5 bases and J dropped 6; count of bases not matched to a gene: 15. The CDR3 sequence is 18 residues long. CDR3 amino acids: CASSPSGTSGGPTGEQYF. CDR3 coding DNA: TGTGCCAGCAGCCCATCCGGGACTAGCGGGGGCCCTACGGGCGAGCAGTACTTC.

The chain carries TRBV6-5 and TRBJ1-2; 8 nucleotides align to TRBD1. Per the germline V gene, CDR1 is MNHEY and CDR2 is SVGAGI. V lost 8 bases to trimming and J lost 7 bases; unmatched junction nucleotides: 15. The CDR3 covers 15 residues. The CDR3 DNA sequence: TGTGCCAGCTGGTCCCTACAGGGGGATCAGGGTGGCTACACCTTC. This codes for CASWSLQGDQGGYTF.

V gene TRBV27 combines with J gene TRBJ1-4; 10 bases map to TRBD1. CDR1 MNHEY and CDR2 SMNVEV come from the germline V gene (reference sequence). V shed 4 bases and J 3 bases; nucleotides not matched to a gene: 2. This CDR3 has 15 amino acids. The CDR3 nucleotides read TGTGCCAGCAGTTCCGGACAGGGGGCTAATGAAAAACTGTTTTTT. Translating gives CASSSGQGANEKLFF.

This chain connects TRBV7-9 to TRBJ2-1, with a possible D match to TRBD1 (5 bases). This CDR3 region has 11 residues. The germline V gene encodes CDR1 SEHNR and CDR2 FQNEAQ (reference sequence). Trimming pared 5 bases from V and 10 bases from J, leaving 9 bases between. The CDR3 region is CASSLTDEQFF. CDR3 sequence (DNA): TGTGCCAGCAGCCTGACAGACGAGCAGTTCTTC.

CDR3 protein: CASSSQGVGQYF. The DNA of the CDR3 is TGTGCCAGCAGCTCCCAGGGGGTCGGGCAGTACTTC. This chain joins TRBV5-5 and TRBJ2-7, with 7 bases fitting TRBD1. The germline gives CDR1 SGHKS, CDR2 YYEKEE (reference sequence). This CDR3 region has 12 residues. Trimming at V came to 3 bases and at J to 9 bases, leaving 6 bases not matched to a gene.

The chain couples TRBV5-1 to TRBJ1-1; no definite D call. The CDR3 is 14 amino acids. CDR1 SGHRS and CDR2 YFSETQ come from the germline V gene. Trimming took 7 bases from V and 2 from J, leaving 15 bases between them. Written as DNA, the CDR3 is TGCGCCAGCGGACTCGAGTATTCAAACACTGAAGCTTTCTTT. Translated, it gives CASGLEYSNTEAFF.

The V gene is TRBV3-1 (or the pseudogene TRBV3-2), the J gene TRBJ2-7, with D possibly matching TRBD2 (6 bases). CDR1 and CDR2 from the germline V gene are LGHDT and YNNKEL (reference sequence). V dropped 2 bases and J dropped 2 bases, with 10 bases sitting between them. CDR3 size: 14 residues. CDR3 amino acids: CASSQLADAYEQYF. The CDR3 nucleotides are TGTGCCAGCAGCCAATTAGCGGATGCCTACGAGCAGTACTTC.